This passage covers 11 T cell receptor beta chains from one sample sequenced in a study of shared clonotypes between healthy human individuals (dated by TCRdb to the early 2020s). Libraries were built with the immunoSEQ multiplex PCR assay. Drawn from immuneACCESS, this table holds only the in-frame rearrangements with V and J called that TCRdb kept. Clones are partly lost; checked studies trace under half to an unresolved V gene and leave the rest unexplained. The sample table lists some 2,500,000 clones, around 93% of them with a count of one. More than 0.35% of the sample is in the top ten clones. The sample comprised naive CD4+ T cells from PBMCs. The cell subset or site label, as the study defines it: CD45RA+ positively selected. Receptor source: a man aged 18 to 35 in good health. Some clones in this sample may be carry-over from other donors' samples.

The chain recombines TRBV28 with TRBJ1-2; the match to TRBD1 covers 9 bases. The germline gives CDR1 MDHEN, CDR2 SYDVKM. V lost 3 bases and J lost 4; bases outside the gene matches: 9. This CDR3 comprises 16 residues. The CDR3 here is CASSFQLAGQGYGYTF. The CDR3 DNA reads as TGTGCCAGCAGTTTCCAATTGGCGGGACAGGGCTATGGCTACACCTTC.

V is TRBV7-9 and J is TRBJ2-7; D gene uncertain. V shed 3 bases and J shed 2 bases, with 11 bases lying between them. The length of the CDR3 is 14 residues. Germline loops: CDR1 SEHNR, CDR2 FQNEAQ (reference sequence). The CDR3 DNA sequence: TGTGCCAGCAGCTTTACGGGCCTCCCCTACGAGCAGTACTTC. Translating gives CASSFTGLPYEQYF. The complete variable domain, with remaining parts taken from reference TRBV7-9 and TRBJ2-7, reads DTGVSQNPRHKITKRGQNVTFRCDPISEHNRLYWYRQTLGQGPEFLTYFQNEAQLEKSRLLSDRFSAERPKGSFSTLEIQRTEQGDSAMYLCASSFTGLPYEQYFGPGTRLTVT.

The chain carries TRBV7-9 and TRBJ1-2; TRBD1 matches at 7 bases. V was pared by 5 bases and J by 6 bases, with 9 bases of the junction left unmatched. Per germline, CDR1 SEHNR and CDR2 FQNEAQ (reference sequence). The CDR3 has 14 residues. The CDR3 loop reads CASSHRGMAHGYTF. The CDR3 DNA follows: TGTGCCAGCAGCCACAGGGGAATGGCGCATGGCTACACCTTC.

The chain recombines TRBV11-2 with TRBJ2-1; 7 positions match TRBD2. The CDR3 consists of 16 residues. Germline CDR1 is SGHAT and CDR2 is FQNNGV. Trimming cost V 5 bases and J 6 bases; bases outside gene matches: 13. CDR3 region: CASSPSGGGFRNEQFF. The CDR3 DNA follows: TGTGCCAGCAGCCCGTCTGGGGGGGGTTTCCGCAATGAGCAGTTCTTC.

The gene calls are TRBV6-5 and TRBJ2-3; TRBD1 matches 10 bases. Germline values: CDR1 MNHEY, CDR2 SVGAGI. The CDR3 extends over 14 amino acids. Trimming cost V 5 bases and J 5 bases; bases outside gene matches: 4. The DNA of the CDR3 is TGTGCCAGCAGTCGACAGGGGGCAATAGATACGCAGTATTTT. It translates to CASSRQGAIDTQYF.

The chain couples TRBV5-1 to TRBJ2-1, with a weak D call TRBD1 (5 bases). V lost 4 bases to trimming and J lost 0 bases, with 17 bases between them. Looked up from germline, CDR1 is SGHRS and CDR2 is YFSETQ. This CDR3 spans 17 amino acids. CDR3 sequence: CASSTQPQGSSYNEQFF. The CDR3 DNA follows: TGCGCCAGCAGCACCCAGCCCCAGGGTAGCTCCTACAATGAGCAGTTCTTC.

The chain combines TRBV7-3 with TRBJ2-1, with TRBD2 as a possible D gene (5 bases). The CDR3 spans 17 residues. The germline V and J ends were trimmed by 2 bases and 0 bases, with 14 bases remaining between them. Per germline, CDR1 SGHTA and CDR2 FQGTGA. Here the CDR3 DNA reads TGTGCCAGCAGCTTATTGGGGTGGGAGAGCTCCTACAATGAGCAGTTCTTC. This sequence encodes CASSLLGWESSYNEQFF. The variable domain in full, completed from reference TRBV7-3 and TRBJ2-1, reads GAGVSQTPSNKVTEKGKYVELRCDPISGHTALYWYRQSLGQGPEFLIYFQGTGAADDSGLPNDRFFAVRPEGSVSTLKIQRTERGDSAVYLCASSLLGWESSYNEQFFGPGTRLTVL.

The genes are TRBV10-2 and TRBJ2-7; TRBD2 matches at 14 bases. The CDR3 consists of 16 residues. Germline lookup yields CDR1 WSHSY and CDR2 SAAADI. After removal of 6 bases from V and 4 bases from J, the junction contained 8 bases not matched to a gene. CDR3 nucleotides: TGCGCCAGCAGACCATCGGGGACTAGCGGGAGTTACGAGCAGTACTTC. Amino acids: CASRPSGTSGSYEQYF.

The genes are TRBV7-6 and TRBJ2-1; perhaps D is TRBD1 or TRBD2 (5 bases each). The CDR3 length is 15 residues. V was cut by 5 bases and J by 6 bases, with 17 bases left in between. Germline V gene sequence: CDR1 SGHVS, CDR2 FNYEAQ. The CDR3 here is CASSTSPGPTNEQFF. In DNA form, the CDR3 reads TGTGCCAGCAGCACCTCACCGGGACCGACCAATGAGCAGTTCTTC.

The rearrangement links TRBV9 to TRBJ2-1; D not resolved. The germline CDR1 and CDR2 sequences are SGDLS and YYNGEE. V was trimmed by 1 base and J by 7 bases, leaving 9 bases between them. CDR3 length: 13 amino acids. The CDR3 DNA is TGTGCCAGCAGCGTAACTCTAAGAAATGAGCAGTTCTTC. As protein: CASSVTLRNEQFF.

The rearrangement uses TRBV2 and TRBJ2-7; 13 bases fit TRBD2. This CDR3 has 17 amino acids. Per the germline V gene, CDR1 is SNHLY and CDR2 is FYNNEI. The ends lost 4 bases at V and 0 bases at J; junction bases unmatched: 6. The CDR3 protein is CASSGGLAGSPSYEQYF. CDR3 nucleotide sequence: TGTGCCAGCAGTGGGGGACTAGCGGGATCCCCCTCCTACGAGCAGTACTTC. Combining the CDR3 with reference TRBV2 and TRBJ2-7 gives the whole variable domain EPEVTQTPSHQVTQMGQEVILRCVPISNHLYFYWYRQILGQKVEFLVSFYNNEISEKSEIFDDQFSVERPDGSNFTLKIRSTKLEDSAMYFCASSGGLAGSPSYEQYFGPGTRLTVT.